The 23 T cell receptor beta chains presented below share a single source sample, sequenced in a study of a mutant IDH1 vaccine in newly diagnosed glioma. The assay was immunoSEQ multiplex PCR, and TCRdb's table has in-frame clones only and misses some. The profile shows about 59,000 clones, 85% to 90% of them singletons. The time point was: week 5, during vaccination. What each vaccine dose contained was 300 ug of mutant IDH1 20-mer peptide, accompanied by topical imiquimod. For these TCRs, the target antigens are not known. The input for sequencing was PBMCs, taken from a glioma patient whose treatment included an IDH1 peptide vaccine. All receptors come from a woman in her thirties or forties with glioma.

The CDR3 reads CASSPPDSQEQYF. In nucleotides, the CDR3 is TGTGCCAGCAGCCCGCCGGACAGCCAAGAGCAGTACTTC. V is TRBV5-4 and J is TRBJ2-7, with a tentative D call TRBD1 (6 bases). CDR3 size: 13 residues. The V gene lost 4 bases and the J gene lost 7 bases, with 15 bases spanning the gap. Germline CDR1 SGHNT, CDR2 YYREEE (reference sequence). The whole variable domain, filled in from reference TRBV5-4 and TRBJ2-7, reads ETGVTQSPTHLIKTRGQQVTLRCSSQSGHNTVSWYQQALGQGPQFIFQYYREEENGRGNFPPRFSGLQFPNYSSELNVNALELDDSALYLCASSPPDSQEQYFGPGTRLTVT.

CDR3 in amino acids: CASSVTGDQPQHF. In DNA form, the CDR3 reads TGTGCCAGCAGTGTGACAGGGGATCAGCCCCAGCATTTT. The chain joins TRBV7-2 to TRBJ1-5; 8 nucleotides align to TRBD1. Trimming at V came to 6 bases and at J to 5 bases, leaving 3 bases not matched to a gene. The CDR3 has 13 amino acids. The germline CDR1 and CDR2 sequences are SGHTA and FQGNSA.

The chain has TRBV7-9 and TRBJ2-1, with TRBD2 matching over 8 bases. V trimming: 2 bases; J trimming: 5 bases; junction bases outside the gene matches: 11. The CDR3 totals 17 residues. Germline V lookup: CDR1 SEHNR, CDR2 FQNEAQ (reference sequence). CDR3 region: CASSLRSASGSNNEQFF. Here the CDR3 DNA reads TGTGCCAGCAGCTTAAGGTCGGCCAGCGGGAGCAACAATGAGCAGTTCTTC. The complete variable domain, with remaining parts taken from reference TRBV7-9 and TRBJ2-1, reads DTGVSQNPRHKITKRGQNVTFRCDPISEHNRLYWYRQTLGQGPEFLTYFQNEAQLEKSRLLSDRFSAERPKGSFSTLEIQRTEQGDSAMYLCASSLRSASGSNNEQFFGPGTRLTVL.

The genes are TRBV7-2 and TRBJ1-2; TRBD1 is a possible D gene (5 bases). V dropped 0 bases and J dropped 4 bases, with 12 bases sitting between them. Germline V gene data show CDR1 as SGHTA and CDR2 as FQGNSA. The CDR3 length is 15 residues. CDR3: CASSLAPDGGYGYTF. CDR3 DNA: TGTGCCAGCAGCTTAGCGCCCGATGGGGGCTATGGCTACACCTTC.

The genes are TRBV6-5 and TRBJ2-7; TRBD1 matches 9 bases. This CDR3 region has 14 residues. The trim removed 2 bases at V and 6 bases at J, leaving 5 bases unmatched. CDR1 MNHEY and CDR2 SVGAGI come from the germline V gene. The DNA of the CDR3 is TGTGCCAGCAGTTACGGGACAGGGAAAGGCGAGCAGTACTTC. Encoded protein: CASSYGTGKGEQYF.

The chain carries TRBV5-1 and TRBJ2-7, with 9 bases that match TRBD1. CDR3 length: 15 residues. Trimming removed 4 bases from V and 5 bases from J; junction bases left unmatched: 10. Germline CDR1 and CDR2: SGHRS and YFSETQ. The CDR3 protein is CASSRSGTGSHEQYF. The CDR3 DNA follows: TGCGCCAGCAGCCGATCCGGGACAGGGTCCCACGAGCAGTACTTC.

The chain uses TRBV6-5 and TRBJ1-1; tentatively, D is TRBD1 (5 bases). Trimming cost V 0 bases and J 6 bases, with 8 bases left between them. Germline CDR1 is MNHEY and CDR2 is SVGAGI. This CDR3 is built from 13 residues. The chain's CDR3 is CASSYSWGSEAFF. CDR3 DNA: TGTGCCAGCAGTTACTCATGGGGGTCTGAAGCTTTCTTT.

The chain employs TRBV5-1 and TRBJ1-2, with D possibly matching TRBD1 (5 bases). From germline, CDR1 is SGHRS and CDR2 YFSETQ. V was clipped by 1 base and J by 6 bases, with 16 bases between them. The CDR3 is 15 residues long. The CDR3 protein is CASSLLVGGTDGYTF. The CDR3 bases are TGCGCCAGCAGCTTGTTGGTCGGAGGGACTGATGGCTACACCTTC.

The chain links TRBV6-4 to TRBJ2-1; perhaps TRBD2 as D (6 bases). Deletions cut 3 bases from V and 5 bases from J, with 14 bases between. CDR3 size: 15 residues. Germline CDR1 is MRHNA and CDR2 is SNTAGT. CDR3 in amino acids: CASSETRLENNEQFF. The CDR3 bases are TGTGCCAGCAGTGAGACGCGACTAGAGAACAATGAGCAGTTCTTC.

This chain uses TRBV7-9 with TRBJ2-1, with 13 bases matching TRBD2. Germline CDR1 reads SEHNR; CDR2 reads FQNEAQ (reference sequence). This CDR3 region has 15 residues. V lost 3 bases to trimming and J lost 5 bases; unmatched junction nucleotides: 1. The DNA for the CDR3 is TGTGCCAGCAGCTTCACTAGCGGGGGGGACAATGAGCAGTTCTTC. This translates into CASSFTSGGDNEQFF.

Worth noting for this clone: The CDR3 end shows no conserved phenylalanine or tryptophan, and so a read error is likely. The DNA is left out, because the CDR3 cannot be placed on it with certainty; the CDR3 is given as TCRdb lists it. J is TRBJ1-5 and V is TRBV21-1. TRBV21-1 is designated a pseudogene. A total of 13 residues make up the CDR3, ends included. The CDR3 reads CASGTRSNQPQHL.

This chain joins TRBV9 and TRBJ2-3; D might be TRBD1 or TRBD2, each matching 5 bases. V was pared by 0 bases and J by 3 bases, with 14 bases between. Per the germline V gene, CDR1 is SGDLS and CDR2 is YYNGEE. This CDR3 is 16 amino acids long. CDR3 coding DNA: TGTGCCAGCAGCGTAGTACCAGAGGGGCTAACAGATACGCAGTATTTT. Translation gives CASSVVPEGLTDTQYF.

The chain links TRBV5-5 to TRBJ2-7; TRBD2 matches 10 bases. There are 13 residues in the CDR3. The V gene end was trimmed by 4 bases and the J gene end by 5 bases; junction bases not matched to a gene: 3. Germline V lookup: CDR1 SGHKS, CDR2 YYEKEE (reference sequence). The CDR3 DNA reads TGTGCCAGCAGCGACGGACTAGCGGACGAGCAGTACTTC. Translated: CASSDGLADEQYF.

The chain couples TRBV10-3 to TRBJ2-1; the D is unclear. The V gene lost 11 bases and the J gene lost 8 bases, with 19 bases spanning the gap. From germline, CDR1 is ENHRY and CDR2 SYGVKD. The CDR3 extends over 13 amino acids. CDR3 nucleotide sequence: TGTGCCTCACTGGGCCGGGTTAAGGATGAGCAGTTCTTC. Its protein product is CASLGRVKDEQFF.

The chain combines TRBV19 with TRBJ1-6; possible D gene TRBD1, 5 bases. Germline assignment: CDR1 LNHDA and CDR2 SQIVND (reference sequence). The CDR3 is 14 residues long. Trimming stripped 1 base from V and 9 bases from J, with 10 bases between. In DNA, the CDR3 is TGTGCCAGTAGTATAGGGGGGACTACTTCACCCCTCCACTTT. It encodes CASSIGGTTSPLHF.

V usage is TRBV4-1 and J usage is TRBJ2-5; 10 positions agree with TRBD1. The V and J ends lost 2 bases and 5 bases, in that order; junction bases with no gene match: 8. CDR3 length: 16 amino acids. CDR1 and CDR2 from the germline V gene are MGHRA and YSYEKL. CDR3 loop: CASSQFLGTGEETQYF. The CDR3 coding sequence is TGCGCCAGCAGCCAATTCCTCGGGACAGGGGAGGAGACCCAGTACTTC.

J is TRBJ2-7 and V is TRBV25-1, with D possibly matching TRBD2 (7 bases). The V end lost 3 bases, the J end lost 0 bases, and 12 bases lay between the germline ends. Germline V gives CDR1 MGHDK, CDR2 SYGVNS. The CDR3 runs 15 residues. The CDR3 nucleotides are TGTGCCAGCAGTGATGGGGGGGCGGTCTCCTACGAGCAGTACTTC. Its protein product is CASSDGGAVSYEQYF.

The chain is built from TRBV6-5 and TRBJ2-3, with 12 bases fitting TRBD2. V trimming: 5 bases; J trimming: 7 bases; junction bases outside the gene matches: 4. The CDR3 runs 14 residues. Germline V gene lookup returns CDR1 MNHEY and CDR2 SVGAGI. CDR3 protein: CASSLAGGGNTQYF. DNA of the CDR3: TGTGCCAGCAGTCTAGCGGGGGGGGGAAATACGCAGTATTTT.

The chain recombines TRBV30 with TRBJ2-2, with TRBD1 matching over 8 bases. Germline V CDR1 and CDR2: GTSNPN, SVGIG (reference sequence). V dropped 1 base and J dropped 0; count of bases not matched to a gene: 7. The CDR3 covers 17 residues. The CDR3 protein is CAWSGDRTGTNTGELFF. For the CDR3, the DNA is TGTGCCTGGAGTGGGGACCGGACAGGGACGAACACCGGGGAGCTGTTTTTT.

This chain links TRBV5-5 with TRBJ1-5; D unresolved. V lost 0 bases, J lost 0 bases, and 10 bases lay in between. CDR3 length: 16 residues. CDR1 SGHKS and CDR2 YYEKEE come from the germline V gene (reference sequence). The CDR3 DNA reads as TGTGCCAGCAGCTTGGTTGGCGGAGATAGCAATCAGCCCCAGCATTTT. This gives the protein CASSLVGGDSNQPQHF.

This clone has only one observation. V is TRBV19 and J is TRBJ1-4; 9 positions match TRBD1. The J segment lost 0 bases and the V segment lost 6 bases, leaving 2 bases of the junction unmatched. The V gene's germline CDR1 is LNHDA and CDR2 SQIVND (reference sequence). The CDR3 is made up of 15 amino acids. CDR3 sequence: CASSRDRATNEKLFF. The CDR3 DNA is TGTGCCAGTAGCCGGGACAGGGCAACTAATGAAAAACTGTTTTTT.

V and J are TRBV6-5 and TRBJ2-1; possibly TRBD1 for D (5 bases). The CDR3 runs to 15 residues. Trimming removed 6 bases from V and 2 bases from J, with 14 bases in between. CDR1 and CDR2 from the germline V gene are MNHEY and SVGAGI. This CDR3 reads CASRPDRGPYNEQFF. CDR3 in DNA: TGTGCCAGCAGGCCCGACAGAGGCCCCTACAATGAGCAGTTCTTC.

V and J are TRBV14 and TRBJ1-1; D might be TRBD1 (5 bases). Trimming removed 4 bases from V and 2 bases from J, with 14 bases in between. CDR3 length: 15 amino acids. Germline V gene sequence: CDR1 SGHDN, CDR2 FVKESK. CDR3 residues: CASSPSLTVNTEAFF. CDR3 nucleotide sequence: TGTGCCAGCAGCCCCTCACTGACAGTTAACACTGAAGCTTTCTTT.